This section outlines one T cell receptor (beta chain) sequence together with its context. Its antigen is as yet unknown. Germline-derived CDR1 and CDR2 are LNHDA and SQIVND (reference sequence). CDR3 length equals 17 residues. With V trimmed by 2 bases and J by 4 bases, 11 bases remained unmatched. The assay was immunoSEQ multiplex PCR, and TCRdb's table has in-frame clones only and misses some. This sample yields 13,000 to 15,000 clones, of which roughly 89% are seen a single time; roughly 1.5% belongs to the top ten. These data belong to a study of T cell repertoires and Cas9 in healthy adults. Background on the study: Multi-effector potency, cytotoxicity and lineage were assessed in SpCas9-reactive CD4 and CD8 T cells. Study-wide findings and caveats: SpCas9-reactive regulatory T cells reportedly mitigated SpCas9-reactive effector T cells in vitro.

Sequencing input: Tregs (CD4+, CD25+, CD127-, CD137-, CD154-) from PBMCs; culture status not recorded. The rearrangement links TRBV19 to TRBJ1-5, with 7 positions matching TRBD1. The source of this sequence is a human donor in good health. The CDR3 region has the DNA TGTGCCAGTAGTATAAGGTCGGGAGGGGGCGTGAATCAGCCCCAGCATTTT. Translating gives CASSIRSGGGVNQPQHF. The whole variable domain, filled in from reference TRBV19 and TRBJ1-5, reads DGGITQSPKYLFRKEGQNVTLSCEQNLNHDAMYWYRQDPGQGLRLIYYSQIVNDFQKGDIAEGYSVSREKKESFPLTVTSAQKNPTAFYLCASSIRSGGGVNQPQHFGDGTRLSIL.